This is a list of T cell receptor beta chains from one sample in a study of beta chain features in type 1 diabetes. Libraries were prepared by immunoSEQ multiplex PCR; TCRdb keeps only in-frame clonotypes and omits some of them. The table records 630,000 or so clones, about 14% of them present only once. Source material: naive CD4+ T cells from blood. All receptors come from a man aged 18 to 29 with type 1 diabetes. Each CDR3 is given without its conserved first and last residue. Clone size is shown for a subset of rows, as once, few, many or a class of expanded clone.

length	size	V	J	CDR3
10	-	TRBV9	TRBJ2-1	ASSKQDNEQF
9	few	TRBV6-1	TRBJ2-7	ASTEGHEQY
13	-	TRBV4-3	TRBJ1-1	ASSQEYRGNTEAF
10	few	TRBV7-2	TRBJ2-3	ASSLYTDTQY
9	few	TRBV30	TRBJ1-2	AWNRNYGYT
10	-	TRBV30	TRBJ1-2	AWSLNSYGYT
11	few	TRBV27	TRBJ2-3	ASSFRRTDTQY
13	-	TRBV5-6	TRBJ1-1	ASSLGALMNTEAF
13	few	TRBV28	TRBJ1-2	ASSLGTFTRYGYT
13	-	TRBV7-9	TRBJ2-4	ASSLSQGARNIQY
12	few	TRBV11-3	TRBJ2-1	ASSPLASEDEQF
15	few	TRBV9	TRBJ1-1	ASSAHPSPKLGTEAF
12	-	TRBV5-1	TRBJ2-1	ASSFDYTYNEQF
11	few	TRBV2	TRBJ1-1	ASRQGPNTEAF
12	few	TRBV10-3	TRBJ2-2	AIRLQGDTGELF
13	few	TRBV7-2	TRBJ2-2	ASSSSGRGTGELF